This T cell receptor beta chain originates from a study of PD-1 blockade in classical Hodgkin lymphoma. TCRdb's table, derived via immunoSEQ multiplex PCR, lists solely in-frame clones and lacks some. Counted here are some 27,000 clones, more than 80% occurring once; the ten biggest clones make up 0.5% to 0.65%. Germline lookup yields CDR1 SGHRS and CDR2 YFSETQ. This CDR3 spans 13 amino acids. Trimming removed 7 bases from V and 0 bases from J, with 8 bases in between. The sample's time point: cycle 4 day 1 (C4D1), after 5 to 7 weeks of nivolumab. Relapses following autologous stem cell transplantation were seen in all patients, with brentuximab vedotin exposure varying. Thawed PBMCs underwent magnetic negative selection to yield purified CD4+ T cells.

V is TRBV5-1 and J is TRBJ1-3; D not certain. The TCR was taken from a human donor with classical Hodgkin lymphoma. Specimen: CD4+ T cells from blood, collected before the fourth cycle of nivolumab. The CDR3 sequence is CASGRDSGNTIYF. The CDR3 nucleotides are TGCGCCAGCGGACGGGACTCTGGAAACACCATATATTTT.